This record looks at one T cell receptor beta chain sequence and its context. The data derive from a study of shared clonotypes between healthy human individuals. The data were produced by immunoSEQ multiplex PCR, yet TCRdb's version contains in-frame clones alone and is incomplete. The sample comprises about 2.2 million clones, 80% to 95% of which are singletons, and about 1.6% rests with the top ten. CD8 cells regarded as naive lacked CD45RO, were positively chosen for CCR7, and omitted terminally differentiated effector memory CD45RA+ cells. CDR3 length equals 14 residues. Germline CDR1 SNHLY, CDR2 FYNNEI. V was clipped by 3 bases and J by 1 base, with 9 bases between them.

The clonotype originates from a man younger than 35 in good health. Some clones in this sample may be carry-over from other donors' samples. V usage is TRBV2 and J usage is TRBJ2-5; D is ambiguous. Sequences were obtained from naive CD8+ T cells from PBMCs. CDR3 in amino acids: CASSEFDIQETQYF. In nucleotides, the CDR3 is TGTGCCAGCAGTGAGTTTGACATCCAAGAGACCCAGTACTTC.